This is a list of T cell receptor beta chains from one sample in a study of cytomegalovirus exposure and HLA in healthy donors. Clones were read by immunoSEQ multiplex PCR, and TCRdb kept only the in-frame ones, dropping some. Altogether 110,000 or so clones are present, 75% to 85% being singletons, with the ten largest covering roughly 2.1%. The specimen sequenced was PBMCs. All receptors derive from a man aged 30 to 39 in good health and CMV-seronegative. The CDR3 runs from the conserved cysteine through the conserved F or W. Each record gives: D gene, V gene, J gene, clone size, CDR3 DNA, CDR3 protein. D genes are given only for firm matches. For some rows the clone size is stated as once, few or many, or as a class when expanded; others skip it.

NA	TRBV7-9	TRBJ2-4	NA	TGTGCCAGCAGCCCAGCAGGGTTGGGCAAAAACATTCAGTACTTC	CASSPAGLGKNIQYF
NA	TRBV6-4	TRBJ1-1	few	TGTGCCAGCAGTGCAGACAGGAACACTGAAGCTTTCTTT	CASSADRNTEAFF
TRBD1	TRBV7-8	TRBJ2-5	NA	TGTGCCAGCAGCTCAGCCGTCGGACAGGGAGTTGAAATGCGAAGGGCCCAGTACTTC	CASSSAVGQGVEMRRAQYF
NA	TRBV2	TRBJ1-5	NA	TGTGCCAGCAGTACAGACGGTAGCAATCAGCCCCAGCATTTT	CASSTDGSNQPQHF
NA	TRBV6-5	TRBJ1-2	NA	TGTGCCAGCAGCCCGGTGGGGGGGTCAGACTATGGCTACACCTTC	CASSPVGGSDYGYTF
NA	TRBV30	TRBJ1-6	NA	TGTGCCTGGACAGGGCTAGTCAGCTCCTATAATTCACCCCTCCACTTT	CAWTGLVSSYNSPLHF
TRBD2	TRBV5-1	TRBJ2-3	NA	TGCGCCAGCAGCCCGACTAGCGGGAGCACAGATACGCAGTATTTT	CASSPTSGSTDTQYF
NA	TRBV19	TRBJ2-3	NA	TGTGCCAGTAGTATAGGAGGGGGAGTGAGGACAGATACGCAGTATTTT	CASSIGGGVRTDTQYF
NA	TRBV11-2	TRBJ2-3	NA	TGTGCCAGCAGCAACCTCAGGGGACTAGGGGGCGGTACAGATACGCAGTATTTT	CASSNLRGLGGGTDTQYF
NA	TRBV28	TRBJ2-7	NA	TGTGCCAGCACCGAGCGGGCAATCTACGAGCAGTACTTC	CASTERAIYEQYF
TRBD1	TRBV6-5	TRBJ2-7	NA	TGTGCCAGCAGACGGGACAGGGAGGGCGGCGAGCAGTACTTC	CASRRDREGGEQYF
NA	TRBV6-5	TRBJ1-4	NA	TGTGCCAGCCTACGGGGGAATGAAAAACTGTTTTTT	CASLRGNEKLFF
NA	TRBV5-6	TRBJ1-1	few	TGTGCCAGCACCAAAACTAGTGGGACTGAAGCTTTCTTT	CASTKTSGTEAFF
TRBD1	TRBV29-1	TRBJ2-7	few	TGCAGCGTTTTGACAGGGACCTCCTACGAGCAGTACTTC	CSVLTGTSYEQYF
NA	TRBV7-2	TRBJ2-3	NA	TGTGCCAGCAGCTTAAGTATCGGGGTGAGCACAGATACGCAGTATTTT	CASSLSIGVSTDTQYF
NA	TRBV28	TRBJ1-1	NA	TGTGCCAGCACGCGGGGGAGGGGAGCTTTCTTT	CASTRGRGAFF
TRBD1	TRBV7-6	TRBJ2-5	NA	TGTGCCAGCAGCCCGCGCGGGACAGGGCCCCAAGAGACCCAGTACTTC	CASSPRGTGPQETQYF
TRBD2	TRBV28	TRBJ2-7	NA	TGTGCCAGCAGTTTGGCGGGAGGGGACTACGAGCAGTACTTC	CASSLAGGDYEQYF
NA	TRBV14	TRBJ1-6	NA	TGTGCCAGCAGCCACTCTTCACTACCCCTCCACTTT	CASSHSSLPLHF
NA	TRBV30	TRBJ2-2	NA	TGTGCCTGGAGTGTTTGGGGGCAGTCTGGGGGCTACACCGGGGAGCTGTTTTTT	CAWSVWGQSGGYTGELFF
NA	TRBV27	TRBJ1-4	NA	TGTGCCAGCAGTCTGTTATCAACTAATGAAAAACTGTTTTTT	CASSLLSTNEKLFF
TRBD1	TRBV19	TRBJ2-3	NA	TGTGCCAGTAGTATTCCGGGACAGGGGGCAGATACGCAGTATTTT	CASSIPGQGADTQYF
NA	TRBV19	TRBJ1-5	NA	TGTGCCAGTAGTATAGATAACGGTCAGCCCCAGCATTTT	CASSIDNGQPQHF
NA	TRBV6-1	TRBJ1-6	few	TGTGCCAGCAGTGAACTCGGGTCACCCCTCCACTTT	CASSELGSPLHF
TRBD2	TRBV15	TRBJ2-3	once	TGTGCCACCAGCAGGGGACTAGCGGGAGGCCAAGGCACAGATACGCAGTATTTT	CATSRGLAGGQGTDTQYF
NA	TRBV2	TRBJ2-2	NA	TGTGCCAGCGAGGCCGGGGAGCTGTTTTTT	CASEAGELFF
TRBD2	TRBV4-1	TRBJ2-1	NA	TGCGCCAGCAGCCAAGATGGCGCTAGCGGATCCTACAATGAGCAGTTCTTC	CASSQDGASGSYNEQFF
TRBD1	TRBV5-4	TRBJ2-7	NA	TGTGCCAGCAGCTTGGAGGGACAGATCCACGAGCAGTACTTC	CASSLEGQIHEQYF
NA	TRBV6-5	TRBJ1-2	once	TGTGCCAGCAGTTACTCGGCAGGGGATTACTATGGCTACACCTTC	CASSYSAGDYYGYTF
NA	TRBV7-2	TRBJ2-7	few	TGTGCCAGCAGCCCGATCAACACCCGTCTGTACTTC	CASSPINTRLYF
TRBD2	TRBV30	TRBJ2-1	NA	TGTGCCTGGAGTGTACATCGAGCGGGGGGGCAATATAATGAGCAGTTCTTC	CAWSVHRAGGQYNEQFF
TRBD2	TRBV2	TRBJ2-5	NA	TGTGCCAGCAGTGAAGCAGCACTAGCGGGGGGCTCCGACCAAGAGACCCAGTACTTC	CASSEAALAGGSDQETQYF
TRBD1	TRBV27	TRBJ2-1	NA	TGTGCCAGCACCATCTCAGGGGGCAATGAGCAGTTCTTC	CASTISGGNEQFF
NA	TRBV18	TRBJ2-5	NA	TGTGCCAGCTCACCTATAGGGGGAGAGACCCAGTACTTC	CASSPIGGETQYF
NA	TRBV19	TRBJ1-5	NA	TGTGCCAGTAAGTACGGGGGATGGGGCAATCAGCCCCAGCATTTT	CASKYGGWGNQPQHF
TRBD2	TRBV6-1	TRBJ2-1	NA	TGTGCCAGCAGTAAAATTAGCGGGAGCGGGAGTGAGCAGTTCTTC	CASSKISGSGSEQFF
NA	TRBV5-1	TRBJ1-1	once	TGCGCCAGCAGCTTGTCGGTCGGCACGGGACAAGGGAAGGAAGCTTTCTTT	CASSLSVGTGQGKEAFF
TRBD2	TRBV11-2	TRBJ2-3	NA	TGTGCCAGCAGCGCAGGGAAGCGGGAGACAGATACGCAGTATTTT	CASSAGKRETDTQYF
NA	TRBV5-6	TRBJ2-1	few	TGTGCCAGCAGCTGCAGGGACAAGATCTACAATGAGCAGTTCTTC	CASSCRDKIYNEQFF
TRBD2	TRBV7-2	TRBJ2-3	NA	TGTGCCAGCAGCGCGGGCTTAGCGGGGGGCACAGATACGCAGTATTTT	CASSAGLAGGTDTQYF
NA	TRBV7-9	TRBJ2-2	once	TGTGCCAGCAGCTTACAGGGGAACACCGGGGAGCTGTTTTTT	CASSLQGNTGELFF
TRBD1	TRBV6-5	TRBJ1-3	NA	TGTGCCAGCAGGACAGGGGGCTTCACTGGAAACACCATATATTTT	CASRTGGFTGNTIYF
NA	TRBV7-3	TRBJ2-2	once	TGTGCCAGCAGCTTAATGGGGGCCTCGTCCACCGGGGAGCTGTTTTTT	CASSLMGASSTGELFF
TRBD2	TRBV10-2	TRBJ2-5	NA	TGCGCCAGCAGTGAGGGGTCCGGGACTAGCGGTGAGACCCAGTACTTC	CASSEGSGTSGETQYF
NA	TRBV9	TRBJ2-1	NA	TGTGCCAGCAGCCCCCCAGAGGGGATAGCGGCATTGCGGTACAATGAGCAGTTCTTC	CASSPPEGIAALRYNEQFF
TRBD1	TRBV4-2	TRBJ2-7	NA	TGTGCCAGCAGCCAAGATCCGGGACAGTCCTCCTACGAGCAGTACTTC	CASSQDPGQSSYEQYF
NA	TRBV7-9	TRBJ1-1	NA	TGTGCCAGCAGCACCTTCTTAAGCCCGCGGGCTTTCTTT	CASSTFLSPRAFF
NA	TRBV5-5	TRBJ1-1	once	TGTGGCTGGGCAGAGACTATGAACACTGAAGCTTTCTTT	CGWAETMNTEAFF
NA	TRBV30	TRBJ1-4	NA	TGTGCCTGGAAACAGCTTAGTGAAAAACTGTTTTTT	CAWKQLSEKLFF
NA	TRBV19	TRBJ1-5	NA	TGTGCCAGTAGTCGGAGCCCACCGGGGGACTCCAATCAGCCCCAGCATTTT	CASSRSPPGDSNQPQHF
NA	TRBV29-1	TRBJ1-4	few	TGCAGCGTTTCCGGGACTTGGGGCGAAAAACTGTTTTTT	CSVSGTWGEKLFF
NA	TRBV5-1	TRBJ2-7	once	TGCGCCAGCAGCGGGCCAGGTGACGAGCAGTACTTC	CASSGPGDEQYF
TRBD1	TRBV29-1	TRBJ1-1	NA	TGCAGCGCCAGGGACAGACTCGCTTCTGGTGAAGCTTTCTTT	CSARDRLASGEAFF